This T cell receptor (beta chain) derives from a study of early T cells in non-severe SARS-CoV-2 infection. V lost 3 bases and J 5 bases, leaving 17 bases between the germline ends. Germline CDR1 MDHEN, CDR2 SYDVKM. This CDR3 is built from 15 residues. Findings and limits, study-wide: VDJdb matching favored anti-spike CD8 responses, missing private and CD4 specificities.

Unique molecular identifiers tagged individual cDNA molecules. TCRdb passed the 5' RACE reads through MiXCR, listing each CDR3 protein once. Of around 55,000 distinct CDR3 sequences listed, 12% were seen once; the top ten hold over 3%. This clonotype occurred many times. Antigen specificity is unknown. The sequenced sample was whole blood. The origin of this receptor is an adult who was a healthcare worker with PCR-confirmed SARS-CoV-2 infection or an uninfected control (not recorded which). The genes are TRBV28 and TRBJ2-7, with D perhaps matching TRBD1 (7 bases). CDR3: CASSFSWQGGNEQYF. CDR3 coding DNA: TGTGCCAGCAGTTTTTCTTGGCAGGGGGGTAACGAGCAGTACTTC.